This T cell receptor beta chain originates from a study of cytomegalovirus exposure and HLA in healthy donors. V shed 0 bases, J shed 5 bases, and the junction held 6 bases outside the gene matches. Germline V gene data show CDR1 as LGHNA and CDR2 as YNFKEQ. The CDR3 length is 16 residues. 60 Vbeta and 13 Jbeta primers were used in PCR. Some clones are missing from TCRdb's copy, which holds only in-frame ones; the method was immunoSEQ multiplex PCR. The data show over 150,000 clones, 75% seen once. The clonotype comes from a male donor in good health and CMV-seronegative. The sample comprised PBMCs. The chain couples TRBV4-2 to TRBJ2-5, with 10 positions matching TRBD2. The chain's CDR3 is CASSQDDLAGDETQYF. As DNA, the CDR3 is TGTGCCAGCAGCCAAGACGATCTAGCGGGGGATGAGACCCAGTACTTC.